These 21 T cell receptor beta chains share one sample of origin, sequenced in a study of glioma-infiltrating T cells. TCR alpha and beta CDR3 regions were amplified from RNA using iRepertoire nested multiplex PCR. TCRdb used MiXCR to reprocess the multiplex PCR reads, holding one entry per CDR3 protein. This table has around 190,000 distinct CDR3 sequences, over 30% appearing once. Sample: glioma tissue, nonneoplastic brain tissue, or PBMCs (not recorded which). The receptors were sampled from a human donor with low-grade glioma or glioblastoma, undergoing nonglioma brain surgery, or in good health (not recorded which).

The chain carries TRBV28 and TRBJ2-2, with D tentatively TRBD2 (5 bases). The CDR3 contains 15 residues. V was trimmed by 6 bases and J by 2 bases, leaving 13 bases between them. Germline loops: CDR1 MDHEN, CDR2 SYDVKM. The CDR3 protein is CASSLLEANTGELFF. In nucleotides, the CDR3 is TGTGCCAGCAGCCTACTAGAGGCTAACACCGGGGAGCTGTTTTTT.

The J gene is TRBJ1-2, the V gene TRBV6-5; no clear D gene. The tail of the sequence fits TRBJ2-7 better, so the J call may be wrong. The germline CDR1 and CDR2 sequences are MNHEY and SVGAGI. The CDR3 sequence is 13 residues long. CDR3 in amino acids: CASSSTDSYEQYF. The CDR3 nucleotides are TGTGCCAGCAGTTCGACGGACTCCTACGAGCAGTACTTC.

This clonotype has at least ten counts. A junction boundary mismatches the germline segment, possibly from a read error. The rearrangement links TRBV28 to TRBJ2-7; possibly TRBD1 for D (5 bases). Germline CDR1 is MDHEN and CDR2 is SYDVKM. There are 12 residues in the CDR3. CDR3 DNA sequence: TGTGCCAGCAGTTTAGGCCATAGGGGCTTGGACTTC. Translated: CASSLGHRGLDF.

This clonotype was seen repeatedly, ten times or more. The gene calls are TRBV6-2 or TRBV6-3 and TRBJ2-7, with 8 bases identical to TRBD1. The V and J ends lost 4 bases and 6 bases, in that order; junction bases with no gene match: 5. There are 13 residues in the CDR3. Germline-derived CDR1 and CDR2 are MNHEY and SVGEGT. The CDR3: CASSSQGAPEQYF. The DNA of the CDR3 is TGTGCCAGCAGTTCCCAGGGGGCCCCCGAGCAGTACTTC.

This clonotype was recorded a few times. J is TRBJ2-1 and V is TRBV9, with TRBD2 matching 7 bases. The V gene's germline CDR1 is SGDLS and CDR2 YYNGEE. The CDR3 totals 12 residues. Losses at the gene ends were 1 base for V and 10 bases for J; bases not matched to a gene: 2. The CDR3 DNA sequence: TGTGCCAGCAGCGTATACGGGGGGGAGCAGTTCTTC. This encodes CASSVYGGEQFF.

This clonotype was counted at least ten times. For the CDR3, the DNA is TGTGCCAGCAGTTGGGACAGCTACACAGATACGCAGTATTTT. It specifies CASSWDSYTDTQYF. The chain joins TRBV6-1 to TRBJ2-3; 7 bases map to TRBD1. Germline V lookup: CDR1 MNHNS, CDR2 SASEGT. J was trimmed by 2 bases and V by 5 bases; bases with no gene match: 4. The CDR3 extends over 14 amino acids.

The V gene is TRBV7-2, the J gene TRBJ2-5; TRBD2 might be the D (5 bases). Deletions cut 0 bases from V and 4 bases from J, with 9 bases between. CDR1 is SGHTA and CDR2 is FQGNSA in the germline V gene. The CDR3 sequence is 14 residues long. Written as DNA, the CDR3 is TGTGCCAGCAGCTTAGCGGGAGTCCGAGAGACCCAGTACTTC. It is translated as CASSLAGVRETQYF.

This clonotype was picked up a small number of times. The CDR3 DNA reads as TGTGCCAGCAGTTGGACAGGTTCTGGAAACACCATATATTTT. Amino acid sequence: CASSWTGSGNTIYF. The chain uses TRBV12-3 or TRBV12-4 and TRBJ1-3, with TRBD1 matching 7 bases. The CDR3 spans 14 residues. Trimming at V came to 4 bases and at J to 1 base, leaving 1 base not matched to a gene.

The rearrangement joins TRBV24-1 to TRBJ2-1, with 11 bases that match TRBD1. The germline gives CDR1 KGHDR, CDR2 SFDVKD. V shed 4 bases, J shed 7 bases, and the junction held 20 bases outside the gene matches. This CDR3 region has 20 residues. Here the CDR3 reads CATSETPGQGDKGSGNEQFF. CDR3 DNA sequence: TGTGCCACCAGTGAAACTCCGGGACAGGGGGATAAGGGATCTGGGAATGAGCAGTTCTTC.

This chain links TRBV11-2 with TRBJ2-2; D ambiguous. V was pared by 1 base and J by 7 bases, with 10 bases between. Germline-derived CDR1 and CDR2 are SGHAT and FQNNGV. The CDR3 totals 14 residues. The DNA for the CDR3 is TGTGCCAGCAGCTTAGTCAGCAAGGACGGGGAGCTGTTTTTT. Translating it yields CASSLVSKDGELFF. Full variable domain (missing parts from reference TRBV11-2 and TRBJ2-2): EAGVAQSPRYKIIEKRQSVAFWCNPISGHATLYWYQQILGQGPKLLIQFQNNGVVDDSQLPKDRFSAERLKGVDSTLKIQPAKLEDSAVYLCASSLVSKDGELFFGEGSRLTVL.

In its sample, this clonotype was seen many times. This chain links TRBV18 with TRBJ2-3; D is unresolved. V dropped 1 base and J dropped 2 bases, with 4 bases sitting between them. Germline loops: CDR1 KGHSH, CDR2 LQKENI. This CDR3 is built from 13 residues. The chain's CDR3 is CASSPRFTDTQYF. The CDR3, as DNA: TGTGCCAGCTCACCACGGTTCACAGATACGCAGTATTTT.

The rearrangement links TRBV6-1 to TRBJ2-7; D not certain. Germline V gives CDR1 MNHNS, CDR2 SASEGT. Trimming took 6 bases from V and 3 from J, leaving 9 bases between them. CDR3 length: 12 residues. CDR3 in DNA: TGTGCCAGCAGACATGCTAACTACGAGCAGTACTTC. This codes for CASRHANYEQYF.

Comments on this clonotype: A read error may be the cause here, since a much bigger clone is one base away. The J gene is TRBJ2-7, the V gene TRBV10-2; 8 positions match TRBD1. This CDR3 comprises 12 residues. Germline CDR1 WSHSY, CDR2 SAAADI. CDR3 DNA sequence: TGCGCCAGCCGGACAGGGTATGACGAGAAGTACTTC. Residues: CASRTGYDEKYF.

V gene TRBV6-5 combines with J gene TRBJ1-2, with D possibly TRBD1 on 6 matching bases. The germline gives CDR1 MNHEY, CDR2 SVGAGI. Trimming left V 6 bases short and J 7 bases short, with 18 bases between. The CDR3 loop spans 14 amino acids. CDR3: CASRDRGGAGGYTF. Written as DNA, the CDR3 is TGTGCCAGCAGAGATCGCGGGGGCGCAGGTGGCTACACCTTC.

This clonotype has a count of ten or more. This sequence joins TRBV7-8 and TRBJ2-1, with D hard to call. Germline CDR1 is SGHVS and CDR2 is FQNEAQ. The CDR3 spans 12 residues. V was cut by 1 base and J by 13 bases, with 11 bases left in between. CDR3 sequence reads: CASSLEVLPQFF. In DNA, the CDR3 is TGTGCCAGCAGCTTAGAGGTCCTCCCCCAGTTCTTC. Based on the CDR3 plus reference TRBV7-8 and TRBJ2-1, the full variable domain is GAGVSQSPRYKVAKRGQDVALRCDPISGHVSLFWYQQALGQGPEFLTYFQNEAQLDKSGLPSDRFFAERPEGSVSTLKIQRTQQEDSAVYLCASSLEVLPQFFGPGTRLTVL.

For this clonotype: A read error is possible here, since a much larger clone lies one base away. The genes are TRBV20-1 and TRBJ2-5; D is uncertain. Germline-derived CDR1 and CDR2 are DFQATT and SNEGSKA (reference sequence). This CDR3 contains 13 residues. The V end lost 6 bases, the J end lost 2 bases, and 13 bases lay between the germline ends. In nucleotides, the CDR3 is TGCAGTGCCTCGACAAGGGCACAAGAGACCCAGTACTTC. Its translation: CSASTRAQETQYF.

This clonotype has a handful of counts. The chain links TRBV7-9 to TRBJ2-5, with D possibly being TRBD1 (6 bases). Germline CDR1 and CDR2: SEHNR and FQNEAQ (reference sequence). The CDR3 has 13 amino acids. Deletions cut 5 bases from V and 4 bases from J, with 11 bases between. Here the CDR3 reads CASSRQDPETQYF. CDR3 DNA sequence: TGTGCCAGCAGCCGACAGGACCCAGAGACCCAGTACTTC.

The gene calls are TRBV6-9 and TRBJ2-7; tentatively, D is TRBD2 (6 bases). The germline V gene encodes CDR1 MNHGY and CDR2 SVAAGI. This CDR3 spans 15 amino acids. V shed 3 bases and J shed 5 bases, with 17 bases lying between them. The DNA of the CDR3 is TGTGCCAGCAGTTACTTCCTGTACGGCGGGGACGAGCAGTACTTC. Translation: CASSYFLYGGDEQYF.

This clonotype was seen more than once but under ten times. The chain has TRBV19 and TRBJ1-4; maybe TRBD1 (6 bases). With 6 bases removed from V and 4 bases from J, the gap between germline ends came to 12 bases. Germline CDR1 LNHDA, CDR2 SQIVND (reference sequence). The CDR3 is made up of 14 amino acids. The CDR3 sequence is CASRWGPGNEKLFF. CDR3 in DNA: TGTGCCAGTAGATGGGGGCCGGGTAATGAAAAACTGTTTTTT.

With regard to this clonotype: This may arise from a read error, as a much more abundant clone is one base away. The CDR3 DNA is TGCGCCAGCACCCAGGAGACTAGCCCTGAGCAGTTCTTC. Translating it yields CASTQETSPEQFF. The V gene is TRBV4-1, the J gene TRBJ2-1; 7 bases align to TRBD2. V trimming: 7 bases; J trimming: 9 bases; junction bases outside the gene matches: 9. CDR3 length: 13 residues. The germline gives CDR1 MGHRA, CDR2 YSYEKL.

This clonotype appeared many times. The chain couples TRBV20-1 to TRBJ1-2; weak D call: TRBD1 (6 bases). The CDR3 is 11 residues long. Germline V gene data show CDR1 as DFQATT and CDR2 as SNEGSKA (reference sequence). V shed 6 bases and J shed 8 bases, with 13 bases lying between them. CDR3 nucleotide sequence: TGCAGTGCCGGGGACAATGGCGGCTACACCTTC. Its protein is CSAGDNGGYTF.